Ten or more counts support the clone carrying this TCR beta chain. The entry originates in a study of regulatory T cells in long-lasting Graves disease. Researchers made TCR beta libraries by using iRepertoire HTBI primers and running Arm-PCR on CDR3 regions. A single record per CDR3 protein comes from TCRdb applying MiXCR to the multiplex PCR reads. The sample has a few hundred thousand distinct CDR3 sequences; around 15% are singletons. As for time point: newly diagnosed GD, antithyroid drugs for less than 3 months. From PBMCs, RNA was extracted and then used to make the TCR library. The V end lost 5 bases, the J end lost 2 bases, and 16 bases lay between the germline ends. The CDR3 is 15 residues long. Germline V lookup: CDR1 MDHEN, CDR2 SYDVKM. These sequences were also reported in another study, on T cells in Graves' hyperthyroidism and ophthalmopathy.

This chain connects TRBV28 to TRBJ2-7; D may be TRBD1 (6 bases). Sequenced material: peripheral blood mononuclear cells (PBMCs), taken at new diagnosis, from a patient treated with antithyroid drugs. The sequence came from a middle-aged man with Graves disease. The chain's CDR3 is CASSRGATGPYEQYF. The CDR3 DNA reads as TGTGCCAGCAGTCGGGGCGCGACAGGCCCCTACGAGCAGTACTTC.